This entry is about one TCR beta chain. The entry originates in a study of blood T cell repertoires in COVID-19. Study background: Acute and convalescent COVID-19 specimens originated in the United States, Italy and Spain. PBMCs, B-cell-depleted T cells, or T cells were the source of the cDNA or gDNA that made up the material.

Authors' data handling: It was from reference gene primer amplification that nucleated cell counts were estimated. TCRdb's copy holds only in-frame clones and misses some; the assay was immunoSEQ multiplex PCR. V, J and clone size were drawn from that table, and D and trimming were deduced from the DNA. The repertoire consists of roughly 200,000 clones, with 80% to 90% occurring once and the leading ten covering 6.2%. J lost 5 bases, V lost 4 bases, and 3 bases had no gene match. CDR3 length: 15 residues. Germline CDR1 is LGHDT and CDR2 is YNNKEL (reference sequence). The sample taken for sequencing was peripheral blood. This chain connects TRBV3-1 (or the pseudogene TRBV3-2) to TRBJ2-5, with 14 bases matching TRBD2. The TCR originated in a man aged 55-75 years who had recovered from COVID-19. This chain's CDR3 is CASSRLAGGRETQYF. In DNA form, the CDR3 reads TGTGCCAGCAGCCGACTAGCGGGAGGGCGGGAGACCCAGTACTTC.